This TCR beta chain is drawn from a study of cytomegalovirus exposure and HLA in healthy donors. The PCR employed 60 Vbeta primers together with 13 Jbeta primers. Here immunoSEQ multiplex PCR was the method, and the copy in TCRdb shows in-frame clones only, minus some. The data hold 200,000 to 250,000 clones, with roughly 80% observed a single time. Unmatched junction bases numbered 4, after V lost 0 bases and J lost 1 base. In germline, CDR1 is MNHEY, CDR2 SVGAGI. The CDR3 runs 16 residues. Sequencing input: PBMCs. The chain carries TRBV6-5 and TRBJ2-5; 8 bases are shared with TRBD1. The sequence derives from a girl aged 2-10 years in good health and CMV-seronegative. This CDR3 is CASSYSIGQGQETQYF. Written as DNA, the CDR3 is TGTGCCAGCAGTTACTCGATCGGACAGGGCCAAGAGACCCAGTACTTC.